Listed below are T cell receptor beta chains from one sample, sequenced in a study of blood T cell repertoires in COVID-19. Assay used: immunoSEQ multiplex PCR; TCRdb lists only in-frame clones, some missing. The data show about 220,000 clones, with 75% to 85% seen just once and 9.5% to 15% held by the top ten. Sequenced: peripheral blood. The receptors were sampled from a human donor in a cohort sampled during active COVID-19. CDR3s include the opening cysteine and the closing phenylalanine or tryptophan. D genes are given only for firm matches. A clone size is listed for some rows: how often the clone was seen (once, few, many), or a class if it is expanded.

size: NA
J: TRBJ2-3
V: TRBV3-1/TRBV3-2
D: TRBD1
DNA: TGTGCCAGCAGCCAAGACGTTGACAGGGCAGATACGCAGTATTTT
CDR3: CASSQDVDRADTQYF

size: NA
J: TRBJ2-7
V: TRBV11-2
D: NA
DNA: TGTGCCAGCAGCTTGGAGGCGGGACTTTACGAGCAGTACTTC
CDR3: CASSLEAGLYEQYF

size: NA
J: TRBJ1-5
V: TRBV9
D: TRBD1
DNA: TGTGCCAGCAGCGGCACAGGGGGGGGTCAGCCCCAGCATTTT
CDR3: CASSGTGGGQPQHF

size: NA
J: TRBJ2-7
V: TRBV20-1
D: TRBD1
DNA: TGCAGTGCTAGTCACAGGGGACCCTACGAGCAGTACTTC
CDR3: CSASHRGPYEQYF

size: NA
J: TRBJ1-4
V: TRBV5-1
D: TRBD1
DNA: TGCGCCAGCAGGCCTTTCTACAGGGGGGTGAATGAAAAACTGTTTTTT
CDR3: CASRPFYRGVNEKLFF

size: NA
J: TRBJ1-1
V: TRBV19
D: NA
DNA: TGTGCCAGTAGTAGCTCCGGGGGGTCCGGGATGGCTTTCTTT
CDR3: CASSSSGGSGMAFF

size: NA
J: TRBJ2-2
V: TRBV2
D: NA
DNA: TGTGCCAGCAGTGAAAAGGGAGTCGCCGGGGAGCTGTTTTTT
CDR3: CASSEKGVAGELFF

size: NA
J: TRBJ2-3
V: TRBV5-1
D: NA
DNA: TGCGCCAGCAGCTTGTGGGAGAACACAGATACGCAGTATTTT
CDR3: CASSLWENTDTQYF

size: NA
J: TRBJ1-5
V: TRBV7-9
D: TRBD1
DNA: TGTGCCAGCAGCTTGACAGGGGATGGAAGCAATCAGCCCCAGCATTTT
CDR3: CASSLTGDGSNQPQHF

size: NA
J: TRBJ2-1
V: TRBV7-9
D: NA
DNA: TGTGCCAGCAGCTCGTTCGGGGGCGGGGGATACAATGAGCAGTTCTTC
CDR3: CASSSFGGGGYNEQFF

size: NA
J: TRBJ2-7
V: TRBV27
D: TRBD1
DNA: TGTGCCAGCACCCCTTCGTTAGGGGACAGGACCTCCTACGAGCAGTACTTC
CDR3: CASTPSLGDRTSYEQYF

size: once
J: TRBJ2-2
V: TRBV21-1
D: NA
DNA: TGTGCCAGCAGCGCGCACCCGGGACAGGGGATCGGGGACACCGGGGAGCTGTTTTTT
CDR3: CASSAHPGQGIGDTGELFF

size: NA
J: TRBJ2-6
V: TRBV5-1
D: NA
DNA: TGCGCCAGCAGCTTGGATGCCACGAGCTCTGGGGCCAACGTCCTGACTTTC
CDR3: CASSLDATSSGANVLTF

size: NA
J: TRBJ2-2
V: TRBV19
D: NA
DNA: TGTGCCAGTAGTCCAACCCTAGGGAACACCGGGGAGCTGTTTTTT
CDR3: CASSPTLGNTGELFF

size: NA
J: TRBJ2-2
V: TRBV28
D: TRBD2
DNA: TGTGCCTCCTCCGGACTAGTGGAGTACACCGGGGAGCTGTTTTTT
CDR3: CASSGLVEYTGELFF

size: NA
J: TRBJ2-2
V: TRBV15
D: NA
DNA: TGTGCCACCAGCAGAGACACTATGGGGGAGCTGTTTTTT
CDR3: CATSRDTMGELFF

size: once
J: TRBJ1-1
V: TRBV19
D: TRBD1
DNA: TGTGCCAGTAGTCGCGACAGGGGGCGTAGCACTGAAGCTTTCTTT
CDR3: CASSRDRGRSTEAFF

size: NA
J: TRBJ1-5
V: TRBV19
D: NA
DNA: TGTGCCAGTAGTATGGGGGGGAATCAGCCCCAGCATTTT
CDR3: CASSMGGNQPQHF

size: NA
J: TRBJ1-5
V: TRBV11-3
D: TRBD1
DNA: TGTGCCAGCAGCGACCGGGACAGAGATGATTATAGCAATCAGCCCCAGCATTTT
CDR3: CASSDRDRDDYSNQPQHF

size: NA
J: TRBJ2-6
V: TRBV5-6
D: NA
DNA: TGTGCCGGTAGAAGCGGTTACTCTGGGGCCAACGTCCTGACTTTC
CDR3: CAGRSGYSGANVLTF

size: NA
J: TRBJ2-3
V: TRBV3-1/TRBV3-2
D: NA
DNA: TGTGCCAGCAGCCATGGGCACGGGATTACGCAGTATTTT
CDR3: CASSHGHGITQYF

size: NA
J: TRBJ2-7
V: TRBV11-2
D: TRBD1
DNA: TGTGCCAGCAAAGGCCTCCGGACAGGGGGTGGGGAGCAGTACTTC
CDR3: CASKGLRTGGGEQYF

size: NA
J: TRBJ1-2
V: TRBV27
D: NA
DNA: TGTGCCAGCAGTTTAAGTTTAAGTCTGGGGCCCAGTGGCTACACCTTC
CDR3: CASSLSLSLGPSGYTF

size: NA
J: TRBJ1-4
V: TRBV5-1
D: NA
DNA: TGCGCCAGCAGCTCCGGGATAAATGAAAAACTGTTTTTT
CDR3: CASSSGINEKLFF

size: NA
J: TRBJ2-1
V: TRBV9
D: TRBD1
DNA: TGTGCCAGCAGCGTAGAAGGGACAGGCATCAATGAGCAGTTCTTC
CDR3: CASSVEGTGINEQFF

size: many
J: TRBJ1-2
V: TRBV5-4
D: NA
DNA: TGTGCCAGCAGCCATCCCTCGAGGGGGAACGACGGCTACACCTTC
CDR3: CASSHPSRGNDGYTF

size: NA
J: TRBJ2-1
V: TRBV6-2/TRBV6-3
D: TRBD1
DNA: TGTGCCAGCAGTTACGGAAACAGGGGGTTAGGTAATGAGCAGTTCTTC
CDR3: CASSYGNRGLGNEQFF

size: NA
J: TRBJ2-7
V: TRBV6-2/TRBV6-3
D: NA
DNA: TGTGCCAGCAGTCCACTGGGGGGTCAGGACGAGCAGTACTTC
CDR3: CASSPLGGQDEQYF

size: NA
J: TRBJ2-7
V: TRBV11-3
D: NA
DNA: TGTGCCAGCAGCCTCGACAGGGAGCAGTACTTC
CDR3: CASSLDREQYF

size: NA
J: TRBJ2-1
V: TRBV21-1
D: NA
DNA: TGTGCCAGCAGCAGGGTCAGGGGGACCAATGAGCAGTTCTTC
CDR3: CASSRVRGTNEQFF

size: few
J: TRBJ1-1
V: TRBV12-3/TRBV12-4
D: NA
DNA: TGTGCCAGCAGACCACAGGGAAACACTGAAGCTTTCTTT
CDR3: CASRPQGNTEAFF

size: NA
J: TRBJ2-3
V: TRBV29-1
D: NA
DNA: TGCAGCGGTTCCAAGCGGGCAAGCACAGATACGCAGTATTTT
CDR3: CSGSKRASTDTQYF

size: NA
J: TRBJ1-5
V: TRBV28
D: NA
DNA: TGTGCCAGCAGTTTGGGCGGGAGAGATCAGCCCCAGCATTTT
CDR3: CASSLGGRDQPQHF

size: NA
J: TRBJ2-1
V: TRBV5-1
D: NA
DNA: TGCGCCAGCAGCAGGGGACAAGCTAACAATGAGCAGTTCTTC
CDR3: CASSRGQANNEQFF

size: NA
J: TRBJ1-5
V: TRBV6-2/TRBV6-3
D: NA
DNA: TGTGCCAGCAGTTACCCTTATAGCAATCAGCCCCAGCATTTT
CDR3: CASSYPYSNQPQHF

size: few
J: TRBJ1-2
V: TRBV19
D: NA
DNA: TGTGCCAGTAGTCCCCGAGGAGCTTATGGCTACACCTTC
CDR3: CASSPRGAYGYTF

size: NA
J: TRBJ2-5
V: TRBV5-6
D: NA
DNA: TGTGCCAGCAGCCCCGGGGGGCTACAAGAGACCCAGTACTTC
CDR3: CASSPGGLQETQYF

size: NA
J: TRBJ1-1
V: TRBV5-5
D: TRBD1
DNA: TGTGCCAGCAGCTTGGTGGGGACAGGGGGAGCTTTCTTT
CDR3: CASSLVGTGGAFF

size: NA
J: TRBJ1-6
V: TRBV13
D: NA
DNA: TGTGCCAGCAGCTCCCCCCGGGGGAATTCACCCCTCCACTTT
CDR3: CASSSPRGNSPLHF

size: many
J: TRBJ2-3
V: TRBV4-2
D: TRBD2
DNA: TGTGCCAGCAGCCAAGATATAGGCGGGAGTTACGCAGATACGCAGTATTTT
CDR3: CASSQDIGGSYADTQYF

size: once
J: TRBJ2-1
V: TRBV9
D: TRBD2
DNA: TGTGCCAGCAGCGCGACCGGGACTAGCGGGGACAATGAGCAGTTCTTC
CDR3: CASSATGTSGDNEQFF

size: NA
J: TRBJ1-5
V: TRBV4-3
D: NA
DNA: TGCGCCAGCAGCCAAGATAAGGGGAACCAGCCCCAGCATTTT
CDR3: CASSQDKGNQPQHF

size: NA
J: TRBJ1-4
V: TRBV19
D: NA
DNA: TGTGCCAGTAGACCGGGCCAAGGGGATGAAAAACTGTTTTTT
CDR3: CASRPGQGDEKLFF

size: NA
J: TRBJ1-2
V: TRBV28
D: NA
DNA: TGTGCCAGCAAAAGGGGTGCCAGGACGCGCGGCTACACCTTC
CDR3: CASKRGARTRGYTF

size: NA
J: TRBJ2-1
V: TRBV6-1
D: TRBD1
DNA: TGTGCCAGCAGTGAAGCGTTTGTGACAGGGGATCCCTACAATGAGCAGTTCTTC
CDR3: CASSEAFVTGDPYNEQFF

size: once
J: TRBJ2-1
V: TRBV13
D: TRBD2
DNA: TGTGCCAGCAGCTGGGGGACTAGCGGGGGCTTCAATGAGCAGTTCTTC
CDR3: CASSWGTSGGFNEQFF

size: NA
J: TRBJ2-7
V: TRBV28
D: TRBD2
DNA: TGTGCCAGCAGCCGCAGGACTAGAGGCTCCTACGAGCAGTACTTC
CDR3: CASSRRTRGSYEQYF

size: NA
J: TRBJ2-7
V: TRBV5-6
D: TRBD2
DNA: TGTGCCAGCATTAGACTAGCGGGGGCCTCCTACGAGCAGTACTTC
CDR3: CASIRLAGASYEQYF

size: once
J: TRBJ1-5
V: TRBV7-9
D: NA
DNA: TGTGCCAGCAGCCCGGACGGGGGAGAGCCCCAGCATTTT
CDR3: CASSPDGGEPQHF

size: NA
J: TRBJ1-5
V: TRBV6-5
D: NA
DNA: TGTGCCAGCAGAGGCAGCAGGTCCTTTAATCAGCCCCAGCATTTT
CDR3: CASRGSRSFNQPQHF

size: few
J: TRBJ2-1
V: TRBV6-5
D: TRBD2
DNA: TGTGCCAGCATCGAGTCCGGGACTAGCACGAGTGAGCAGTTCTTC
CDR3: CASIESGTSTSEQFF

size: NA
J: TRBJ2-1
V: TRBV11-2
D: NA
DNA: TGTGCCAGCAGCCCCGACCTTGGACAGCTTGAGCAGTTCTTC
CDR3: CASSPDLGQLEQFF